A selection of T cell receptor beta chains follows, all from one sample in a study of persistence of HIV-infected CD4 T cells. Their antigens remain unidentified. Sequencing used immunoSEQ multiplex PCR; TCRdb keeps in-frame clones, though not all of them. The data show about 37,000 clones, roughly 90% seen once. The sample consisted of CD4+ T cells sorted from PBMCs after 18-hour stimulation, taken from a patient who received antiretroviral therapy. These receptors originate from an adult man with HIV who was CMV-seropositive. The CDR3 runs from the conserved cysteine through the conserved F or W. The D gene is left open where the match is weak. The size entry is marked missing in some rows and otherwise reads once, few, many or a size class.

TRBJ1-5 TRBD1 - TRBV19 CASTLMTGRNQPQHF TGTGCCAGTACCCTCATGACAGGGCGGAATCAGCCCCAGCATTTT
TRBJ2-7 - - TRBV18 CASSPNHYEQYF TGTGCCAGCTCACCCAACCACTACGAGCAGTACTTC
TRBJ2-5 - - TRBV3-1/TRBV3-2 CASSLASSAPLETQYF TGTGCCAGCAGCCTAGCAAGTTCCGCTCCCTTAGAGACCCAGTACTTC
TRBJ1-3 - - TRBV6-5 CASSYSTREGTIYF TGTGCCAGCAGTTACTCGACCAGGGAAGGCACCATATATTTT
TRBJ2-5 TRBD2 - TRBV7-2 CASSQGLAGTQYF TGTGCCAGCAGCCAGGGACTAGCTGGGACCCAGTACTTC
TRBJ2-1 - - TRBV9 CASSPRAQPTNNEQFF TGTGCCAGCAGCCCTCGGGCCCAACCAACTAACAATGAGCAGTTCTTC
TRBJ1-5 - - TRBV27 CASSLSGAGQPQHF TGTGCCAGCAGTTTATCGGGGGCGGGGCAGCCCCAGCATTTT
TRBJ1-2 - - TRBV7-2 CASSLQGINYGYTF TGTGCCAGCAGCTTACAGGGAATTAACTATGGCTACACCTTC
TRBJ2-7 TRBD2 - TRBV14 CASSPLAGGWKTYEQYF TGTGCCAGCAGCCCCCTAGCGGGGGGATGGAAGACCTACGAGCAGTACTTC
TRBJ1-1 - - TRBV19 CASSPSGQWNTEAFF TGTGCCAGTAGTCCTTCAGGACAGTGGAACACTGAAGCTTTCTTT
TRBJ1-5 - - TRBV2 CASSEQGIDQPQHF TGTGCCAGCAGTGAACAGGGGATCGATCAGCCCCAGCATTTT
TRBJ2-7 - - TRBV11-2 CASSVDRPYEQYF TGTGCCAGCAGCGTCGACAGGCCCTACGAGCAGTACTTC
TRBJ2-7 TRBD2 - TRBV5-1 CASSWEEGRANEQYF TGCGCCAGCAGCTGGGAAGAAGGGAGGGCCAACGAGCAGTACTTC
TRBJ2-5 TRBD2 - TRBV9 CASSVVGLSPQQYF TGTGCCAGCAGCGTAGTGGGACTAAGTCCCCAACAGTACTTC
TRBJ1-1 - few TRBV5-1 CASSFVGGMNTEAFF TGCGCCAGCAGCTTTGTGGGGGGCATGAACACTGAAGCTTTCTTT
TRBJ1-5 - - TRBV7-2 CASSLEGGYNQPQHF TGTGCCAGCAGCTTAGAGGGGGGCTACAATCAGCCCCAGCATTTT
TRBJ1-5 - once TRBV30 CAWSPGLGNQPQHF TGTGCCTGGAGTCCAGGGCTCGGGAATCAGCCCCAGCATTTT
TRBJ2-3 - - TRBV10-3 CAIAEGSANTQYF TGTGCCATCGCAGAGGGATCGGCAAATACGCAGTATTTT
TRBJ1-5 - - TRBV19 CASSPLGQGGNQPQHF TGTGCCAGTAGTCCCCTAGGGCAGGGAGGGAATCAGCCCCAGCATTTT
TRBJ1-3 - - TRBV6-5 CASREGLFGNTIYF TGTGCCAGCAGAGAGGGGTTGTTTGGAAACACCATATATTTT
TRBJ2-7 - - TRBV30 CAWSVRWEQYF TGTGCCTGGAGTGTACGGTGGGAGCAGTACTTC
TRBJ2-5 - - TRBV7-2 CASSLTRGQETQYF TGTGCCAGCAGCTTAACTAGGGGCCAAGAGACCCAGTACTTC
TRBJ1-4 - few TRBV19 CASTQRLGGEKLFF TGTGCCAGTACCCAGAGGCTGGGCGGTGAAAAACTGTTTTTT
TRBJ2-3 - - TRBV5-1 CASSVGRDTQYF TGCGCCAGCAGCGTCGGCAGAGATACGCAGTATTTT
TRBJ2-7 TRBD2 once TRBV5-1 CASRTGTSGRAYEQYF TGCGCCAGCAGGACAGGGACTAGCGGGAGGGCCTACGAGCAGTACTTC
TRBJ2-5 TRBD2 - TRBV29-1 CSAIKGGHAGLVTETQYF TGCAGCGCCATCAAGGGAGGGCATGCGGGACTAGTTACGGAGACCCAGTACTTC
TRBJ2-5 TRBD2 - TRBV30 CAWSMKAGGGETQYF TGTGCCTGGAGTATGAAAGCGGGGGGTGGAGAGACCCAGTACTTC
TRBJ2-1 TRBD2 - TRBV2 CASSVLGLAGKDEQFF TGTGCCAGCAGTGTCCTCGGACTAGCGGGAAAAGATGAGCAGTTCTTC
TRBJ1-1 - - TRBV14 CASSQARGGWNTEAFF TGTGCCAGCAGCCAAGCCAGGGGAGGATGGAACACTGAAGCTTTCTTT
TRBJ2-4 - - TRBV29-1 CSVGGGPIAKNIQYF TGCAGCGTTGGTGGCGGACCGATAGCCAAAAACATTCAGTACTTC
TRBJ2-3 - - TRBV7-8 CASSFRGARTDTQYF TGTGCCAGCAGCTTTAGGGGGGCTCGCACAGATACGCAGTATTTT
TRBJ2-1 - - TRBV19 CASSKLPINNEQFF TGTGCCAGTAGTAAACTCCCTATAAACAATGAGCAGTTCTTC
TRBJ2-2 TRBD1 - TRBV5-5 CASSPRDRGQNTGELFF TGTGCCAGCAGCCCCCGGGACAGGGGGCAAAACACCGGGGAGCTGTTTTTT
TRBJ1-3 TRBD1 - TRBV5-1 CASSSGQVLSGNTIYF TGCGCCAGCAGCTCGGGACAGGTTCTCTCTGGAAACACCATATATTTT
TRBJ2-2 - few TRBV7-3 CASSLMANTGELFF TGTGCCAGCAGCTTAATGGCTAACACCGGGGAGCTGTTTTTT
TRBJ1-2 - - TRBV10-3 CAISEPAVPNYGYTF TGTGCCATCAGTGAACCGGCAGTTCCTAACTATGGCTACACCTTC
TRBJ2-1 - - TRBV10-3 CAISSGIEQFF TGTGCCATCAGTTCGGGGATTGAGCAGTTCTTC
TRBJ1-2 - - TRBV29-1 CSVEEGRSSGYTF TGCAGCGTTGAGGAGGGCCGCTCCAGTGGCTACACCTTC
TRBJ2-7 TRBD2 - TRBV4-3 CASSQGLGEHEQYF TGCGCCAGCAGCCAGGGACTAGGGGAGCACGAGCAGTACTTC
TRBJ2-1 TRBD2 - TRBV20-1 CSASSGGSGSYNEQFF TGCAGTGCTAGTAGCGGGGGGTCTGGATCCTACAATGAGCAGTTCTTC
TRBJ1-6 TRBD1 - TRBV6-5 CASSYSGQGASPLHF TGTGCCAGCAGTTACTCGGGTCAGGGGGCATCACCCCTCCACTTT
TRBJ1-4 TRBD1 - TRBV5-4 CASSSTGGHEKLFF TGTGCCAGCAGCTCGACAGGGGGTCATGAAAAACTGTTTTTT
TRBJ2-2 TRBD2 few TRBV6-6 CASSRRTSGGADTGELFF TGTGCCAGCAGTCGGAGGACTAGCGGGGGGGCGGACACCGGGGAGCTGTTTTTT
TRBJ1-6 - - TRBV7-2 CASSLEGLSNSPLHF TGTGCCAGCAGCTTAGAGGGACTGAGTAATTCACCCCTCCACTTT
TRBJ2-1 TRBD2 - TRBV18 CASSLGTSGSFYNEQFF TGTGCCAGCTCCCTCGGGACTAGCGGGAGTTTTTACAATGAGCAGTTCTTC
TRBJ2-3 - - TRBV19 CASNFGEDTQYF TGTGCCAGCAATTTCGGTGAAGATACGCAGTATTTT